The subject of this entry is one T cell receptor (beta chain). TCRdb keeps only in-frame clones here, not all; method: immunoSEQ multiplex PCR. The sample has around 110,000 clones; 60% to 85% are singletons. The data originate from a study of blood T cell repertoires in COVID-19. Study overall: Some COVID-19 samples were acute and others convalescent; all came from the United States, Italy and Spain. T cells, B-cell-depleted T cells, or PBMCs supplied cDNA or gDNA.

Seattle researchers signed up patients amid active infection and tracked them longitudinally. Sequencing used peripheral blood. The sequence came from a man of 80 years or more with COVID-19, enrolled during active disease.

In DNA, the CDR3 is TGTGCCAGCAGTTTGCAGGGGGTACAATCGAAAGCTTTCTTT. This encodes CASSLQGVQSKAFF. This rearrangement joins TRBV28 to TRBJ1-1; TRBD1 matches at 7 bases. The V and J ends lost 3 bases and 9 bases, in that order; junction bases with no gene match: 10. The CDR3 covers 14 residues. Germline values: CDR1 MDHEN, CDR2 SYDVKM.